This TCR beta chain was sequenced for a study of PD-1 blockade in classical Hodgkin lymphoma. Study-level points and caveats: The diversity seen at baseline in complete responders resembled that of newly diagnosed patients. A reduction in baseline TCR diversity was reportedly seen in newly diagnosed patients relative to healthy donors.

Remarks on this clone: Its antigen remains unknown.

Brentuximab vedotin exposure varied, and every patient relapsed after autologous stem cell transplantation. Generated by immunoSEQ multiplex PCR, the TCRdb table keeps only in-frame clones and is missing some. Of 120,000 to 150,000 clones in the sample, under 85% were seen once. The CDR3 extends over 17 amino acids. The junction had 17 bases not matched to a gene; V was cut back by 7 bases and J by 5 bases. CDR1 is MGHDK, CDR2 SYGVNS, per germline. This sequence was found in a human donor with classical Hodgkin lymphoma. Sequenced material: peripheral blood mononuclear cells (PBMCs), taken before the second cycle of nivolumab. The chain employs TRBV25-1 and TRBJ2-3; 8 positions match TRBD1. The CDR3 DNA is TGTGCCAGCACCGATACCAGGGGGCAGGGGGCAGGAGATACGCAGTATTTT. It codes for CASTDTRGQGAGDTQYF.